This T cell receptor beta chain was obtained from a study of OX40 agonist ivuxolimab in advanced cancers. Measured with immunoSEQ multiplex PCR; TCRdb has only the in-frame clones, and not every one. Of about 50,000 clones in the sample, approximately 80% were seen once. With V trimmed by 4 bases and J by 8 bases, 10 bases remained unmatched. CDR1 is LGHNA, CDR2 YSLEER, per germline. CDR3 length: 16 residues. The sample here was CD4+ or CD8+ T cells sorted from blood, taken in a trial of the OX40 agonist ivuxolimab. This sequence was found in an adult with an advanced solid tumor such as melanoma, head and neck, liver or kidney cancer. The gene calls are TRBV4-3 and TRBJ2-1, with 11 positions matching TRBD2. Here the CDR3 reads CASSLMGGTSGDEQFF. As DNA, the CDR3 is TGCGCCAGCAGCCTTATGGGGGGGACTAGCGGCGATGAGCAGTTCTTC.